The following is a T cell receptor (beta chain) sequence with its context. Its antigen is not known. MiXCR, run by TCRdb on the 5' RACE reads, gives a single entry per CDR3 protein. The sample lists around 250,000 distinct CDR3 sequences; about 10% were seen once. This sample stems from a study of CD8 T cells in ankylosing spondylitis. The study's findings and limits: The study identified a TCR beta motif of under 10 highly homologous variants that appeared characteristic of ankylosing spondylitis blood. Significant enrichment of disease-linked clones was reported in matched ankylosing spondylitis synovial fluid. Certain motif variants had earlier appeared in reactive arthritis synovial fluid and blood.

The CDR3 loop spans 16 amino acids. V was clipped by 0 bases and J by 0 bases, with 11 bases between them. Germline V lookup: CDR1 SQVTM, CDR2 ANQGSEA. The receptor's source is a male donor with ankylosing spondylitis or in good health (not recorded which). Sequencing was performed on blood, either unsorted or a sorted T cell fraction (not recorded which). The chain combines TRBV29-1 with TRBJ1-4, with unresolved D. CDR3: CSVEDSGSATNEKLFF. The DNA for the CDR3 is TGCAGCGTTGAAGATTCGGGGTCTGCAACTAATGAAAAACTGTTTTTT. Together with reference TRBV29-1 and TRBJ1-4, the CDR3 gives the full variable domain: SAVISQKPSRDICQRGTSLTIQCQVDSQVTMMFWYRQQPGQSLTLIATANQGSEATYESGFVIDKFPISRPNLTFSTLTVSNMSPEDSSIYLCSVEDSGSATNEKLFFGSGTQLSVL.